Reported below is one T cell receptor beta chain. The treatment here: around 19 received Ad26.COV2.S at low or high dose, single or two shots; about five received placebo; per-sample allocation not given. Day 63 after the first injection of vaccine or placebo was the sampling time. The data were taken from a study of Ad26.COV2.S vaccination and SARS-CoV-2 variants. For the study at large: The trial was COV1001 and the donor's arm was Ad26.COV2.S. Once or twice, 56 days apart, Ad26.COV2.S was delivered intramuscularly.

Sequencing used immunoSEQ multiplex PCR; TCRdb keeps in-frame clones, though not all of them. The sample lists 350,000 to 450,000 clones, roughly 90% seen once, with around 1.7% in the top ten. The sequences come from peripheral blood, collected in a trial of Ad26.COV2.S vaccine versus placebo. This receptor was taken from a person aged 18-60 years who received the Ad26.COV2.S COVID-19 vaccine or a placebo.

The CDR3 nucleotides are TGCGCCACCTTCGCCGTAGGGACTAATAACTATGGCTACACCTTC. Its protein is CATFAVGTNNYGYTF. This chain connects TRBV10-2 to TRBJ1-2; perhaps TRBD1 as D (5 bases). Trimming removed 10 bases from V and 1 base from J, with 19 bases in between. Germline-derived CDR1 and CDR2 are WSHSY and SAAADI. The CDR3 sequence is 15 residues long.